This T cell receptor beta chain derives from a study of T-cell memory formation after mild COVID-19. Study-level background: The study found TCR clusters largely donor specific.

Study findings and constraints: Nothing confirmed that second-wave clones peaking on day 37 were specific for SARS-CoV-2. Chiefly within CM and EM were the contracting CD4+ clones; CD8+ ones were within EMRA.

This clonotype has only one observation. Its antigen is as yet unknown. The CDR3 extends over 17 amino acids. CDR1 is MGHRA, CDR2 YSYEKL, per germline. With 0 bases clipped from V and 7 bases from J, the junction kept 9 bases outside the gene matches. The TCR alpha and TCR beta cDNA libraries, bearing sample barcodes and UMIs, were generated by 5'RACE using constant-segment primers. Using its own MiXCR run on the 5' RACE reads, TCRdb lists one record per CDR3 protein. In the table there are approximately 350,000 distinct CDR3 sequences, roughly 13% of which are singletons. The sequence was obtained from a man younger than 30 who had mild COVID-19 (a few samples of this study predate the infection). Cell type and time point are not known. J is TRBJ2-1 and V is TRBV4-1, with 10 bases matching TRBD1. What was sequenced was PBMCs or a T cell subset sorted from them (not recorded which). DNA for the CDR3: TGCGCCAGCAGCCAAGAAGGTTTCGGGACAGGGGCAAATGAGCAGTTCTTC. This sequence encodes CASSQEGFGTGANEQFF.